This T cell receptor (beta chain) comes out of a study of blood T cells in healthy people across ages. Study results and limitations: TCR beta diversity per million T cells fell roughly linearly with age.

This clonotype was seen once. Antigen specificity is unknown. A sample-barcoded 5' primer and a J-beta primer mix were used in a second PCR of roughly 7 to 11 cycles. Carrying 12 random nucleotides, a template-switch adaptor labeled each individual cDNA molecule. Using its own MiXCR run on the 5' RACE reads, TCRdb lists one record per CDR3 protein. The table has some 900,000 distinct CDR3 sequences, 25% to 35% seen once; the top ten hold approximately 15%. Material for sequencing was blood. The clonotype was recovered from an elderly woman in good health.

The CDR3 loop reads CASRDTGTDTQYF. The CDR3 nucleotides read TGTGCCAGCAGGGATACTGGGACAGATACGCAGTATTTT. The chain carries TRBV7-3 and TRBJ2-3; D remains unclear. The CDR3 sequence is 13 residues long. Per germline, CDR1 SGHTA and CDR2 FQGTGA. V was shortened by 6 bases and J by 3 bases, with 10 bases between the two germline ends.